One and the same sample provided the 20 T cell receptor beta chains below, sequenced in a study of beta chain features in type 1 diabetes. Regarding the study as a whole: Moderate but significant shortening of TCRB CDR3s was recorded in all four CD4+ subsets from Type 1 diabetes patients.

These TCRs are of unknown antigen specificity. Every bit of the isolated RNA underwent reverse transcription, so sequencing read expressed TCRB transcripts. The protocol was immunoSEQ multiplex PCR, while the TCRdb copy is restricted to in-frame clones and leaves out a portion. The sample contains hundreds of thousands of clones, about an eighth of which appear only once. Sequencing used naive CD4+ T cells from blood. All receptors come from a man aged 18 to 35 with type 1 diabetes.

This clone was detected a few times. This chain uses TRBV18 with TRBJ1-5; no clear D. The CDR3 spans 13 residues. Germline V CDR1 and CDR2: KGHSH, LQKENI. Trimming left V 5 bases short and J 6 bases short, with 11 bases between. CDR3 sequence (DNA): TGTGCCAGCTCAGGACGTTCGGCTCAGCCCCAGCATTTT. This codes for CASSGRSAQPQHF.

This clone was counted between two and nine times. The chain recombines TRBV29-1 with TRBJ2-2, with TRBD1 identical over 9 bases. The CDR3 is 14 residues long. Losses at the gene ends were 4 bases for V and 6 bases for J; bases not matched to a gene: 6. CDR1 SQVTM and CDR2 ANQGSEA come from the germline V gene. The CDR3 spells CSVGGQGVAGELFF. The CDR3 DNA reads as TGCAGCGTTGGGGGACAGGGCGTTGCCGGGGAGCTGTTTTTT.

In its sample, this clone was seen a few times. The J gene is TRBJ2-7, the V gene TRBV11-2, with D possibly matching TRBD1 (5 bases). V dropped 4 bases and J dropped 1 base, with 11 bases sitting between them. Germline assignment: CDR1 SGHAT and CDR2 FQNNGV. The CDR3 totals 14 residues. CDR3 in amino acids: CASSSQTDSYEQYF. The DNA of the CDR3 is TGTGCCAGCAGCTCCCAGACAGATTCCTACGAGCAGTACTTC.

This clone has only a few counts. The chain couples TRBV5-4 to TRBJ2-3; no firm D call. This CDR3 comprises 14 residues. Germline CDR1 and CDR2: SGHNT and YYREEE (reference sequence). V shed 4 bases and J shed 2 bases, with 11 bases lying between them. The CDR3 DNA follows: TGTGCCAGCAGCCTCCCCTCTTTCACAGATACGCAGTATTTT. Amino acids: CASSLPSFTDTQYF.

This clone came up a few times. The chain couples TRBV6-6 to TRBJ1-3; no clear D. V gave up 7 bases and J gave up 0 bases, with 13 bases separating them. From germline, CDR1 is MNHNY and CDR2 SVGAGI (reference sequence). The CDR3 is made up of 15 amino acids. CDR3: CASKKGGHSGNTIYF. The CDR3 DNA reads as TGTGCCAGCAAAAAAGGAGGGCACTCTGGAAACACCATATATTTT.

The chain couples TRBV5-1 to TRBJ2-1, with D perhaps matching TRBD1 (5 bases). The CDR3 has 15 amino acids. V was clipped by 7 bases and J by 7 bases, with 21 bases between them. The germline CDR1 and CDR2 sequences are SGHRS and YFSETQ. DNA for the CDR3: TGCGCCAGCGCTCCGCAGGGTAATGAAGTAAATGAGCAGTTCTTC. As protein: CASAPQGNEVNEQFF.

V is TRBV13 and J is TRBJ2-3; D is unclear. This CDR3 comprises 12 residues. Germline loops: CDR1 PRHDT, CDR2 FYEKMQ (reference sequence). The V and J ends lost 3 bases and 3 bases respectively, with 4 bases between them. CDR3 in amino acids: CASSFDTDTQYF. CDR3 coding DNA: TGTGCCAGCAGCTTCGATACAGATACGCAGTATTTT.

The chain joins TRBV6-6 to TRBJ2-2, with 9 bases that match TRBD1. This CDR3 region has 16 residues. Germline CDR1 reads MNHNY; CDR2 reads SVGAGI (reference sequence). Trimming took 2 bases from V and 4 from J; bases not matched to a gene: 5. Written as DNA, the CDR3 is TGTGCCAGCAGTTACCAACAGGGGGCAGGCACCGGGGAGCTGTTTTTT. Translating it yields CASSYQQGAGTGELFF.

The chain carries TRBV30 and TRBJ2-7; D is undetermined. V lost 1 base to trimming and J lost 2 bases, with 9 bases between them. The CDR3 runs to 13 residues. Germline CDR1 reads GTSNPN; CDR2 reads SVGIG (reference sequence). This chain's CDR3 is CAWSDTVPYEQYF. CDR3 coding DNA: TGTGCCTGGAGTGATACGGTCCCCTACGAGCAGTACTTC. The full variable domain, with the rest looked up from reference TRBV30 and TRBJ2-7, is SQTIHQWPATLVQPVGSPLSLECTVEGTSNPNLYWYRQAAGRGLQLLFYSVGIGQISSEVPQNLSASRPQDRQFILSSKKLLLSDSGFYLCAWSDTVPYEQYFGPGTRLTVT.

This chain uses TRBV30 with TRBJ2-2; D is perhaps TRBD1 (5 bases). Trimming shortened V by 1 base and J by 1 base, and 7 bases separated the two germline ends. Looked up from germline, CDR1 is GTSNPN and CDR2 is SVGIG (reference sequence). The CDR3 is 14 residues long. In nucleotides, the CDR3 is TGTGCCTGGAGTGACAGGTTGAACACCGGGGAGCTGTTTTTT. The encoded protein is CAWSDRLNTGELFF.

The chain links TRBV6-1 to TRBJ2-7, with D unresolved. Germline CDR1 MNHNS, CDR2 SASEGT. The CDR3 has 13 amino acids. Trimming pared 11 bases from V and 1 base from J, leaving 15 bases between. CDR3 DNA: TGTGCCTCCCGCAAGGAAGATTCCTACGAGCAGTACTTC. Its translation: CASRKEDSYEQYF.

The genes are TRBV7-3 and TRBJ2-6; no firm D call. Germline CDR1 reads SGHTA; CDR2 reads FQGTGA. The CDR3 length is 16 residues. The V gene lost 5 bases and the J gene lost 0 bases, with 11 bases spanning the gap. DNA for the CDR3: TGTGCCAGCAGCCCTCCCGCCTCCTCTGGGGCCAACGTCCTGACTTTC. Its translation is CASSPPASSGANVLTF.

This clone turned up a few times. The V and J genes are TRBV2 and TRBJ1-3; perhaps TRBD1 as D (5 bases). CDR1 and CDR2 from the germline V gene are SNHLY and FYNNEI. V gave up 11 bases and J gave up 0 bases, with 23 bases separating them. The CDR3 consists of 17 residues. CDR3 protein: CAAKGPSRVSSGNTIYF. The DNA of the CDR3 is TGTGCCGCGAAGGGACCGTCCAGGGTCAGCTCTGGAAACACCATATATTTT.

This clone was picked up one time. The gene calls are TRBV14 and TRBJ1-2; the D gene is possibly TRBD1 (5 bases). Germline V lookup: CDR1 SGHDN, CDR2 FVKESK. V lost 1 base and J lost 6, with 15 bases in between. The length of the CDR3 is 15 residues. The chain's CDR3 is CASSQGLRVGDGYTF. CDR3 DNA sequence: TGTGCCAGCAGCCAAGGTCTCAGGGTTGGGGATGGCTACACCTTC.

This clone has more than one count but fewer than ten. The V gene is TRBV30, the J gene TRBJ1-1, with D unresolved. CDR3 size: 13 residues. V was clipped by 4 bases and J by 0 bases, with 9 bases between them. Germline loops: CDR1 GTSNPN, CDR2 SVGIG (reference sequence). For the CDR3, the DNA is TGTGCCTGGATCAAGGGAATGAACACTGAAGCTTTCTTT. Amino acids: CAWIKGMNTEAFF.

This clone was counted between two and nine times. V gene TRBV9 combines with J gene TRBJ2-3; D might be TRBD2 (5 bases). The CDR3 length is 16 residues. The germline V gene encodes CDR1 SGDLS and CDR2 YYNGEE. V lost 4 bases and J 1 base, leaving 16 bases between the germline ends. The CDR3 DNA is TGTGCCAGCAGCACCTGGACTTACCACGGCACAGATACGCAGTATTTT. Translated: CASSTWTYHGTDTQYF.

In its sample, this clone was seen a few times. The chain carries TRBV4-2 and TRBJ2-1; D remains ambiguous. The ends were cut back, 0 bases at V and 1 base at J, with 10 bases in the middle. The CDR3 is 16 amino acids. The V gene's germline CDR1 is LGHNA and CDR2 YNFKEQ. This CDR3 reads CASSQEVPRSYNEQFF. The DNA for the CDR3 is TGTGCCAGCAGCCAAGAAGTGCCTCGATCCTACAATGAGCAGTTCTTC.

The sample holds a few counts of this clone. The rearrangement links TRBV5-6 to TRBJ1-5, with a tentative D call TRBD1 (6 bases). With 4 bases removed from V and 7 bases from J, the gap between germline ends came to 15 bases. Germline CDR1 SGHDT, CDR2 YYEEEE. This CDR3 contains 14 residues. CDR3 sequence (DNA): TGTGCCAGCAGCGTTTGGACAGTGGGACAGCCCCAGCATTTT. It translates to CASSVWTVGQPQHF.

V gene TRBV4-1 combines with J gene TRBJ2-5; TRBD1 aligns across 10 bases. Germline V gene lookup returns CDR1 MGHRA and CDR2 YSYEKL. V lost 3 bases to trimming and J lost 4 bases; unmatched junction nucleotides: 8. The CDR3 consists of 16 residues. CDR3 bases: TGCGCCAGCAGCCAGGGACAGGGGCCATCAGGAGAGACCCAGTACTTC. Its translation: CASSQGQGPSGETQYF.

This clone was seen a few times. V and J are TRBV30 and TRBJ2-4, with 7 nucleotides matching TRBD1. This CDR3 is 13 amino acids long. The V segment lost 5 bases and the J segment 5 bases; nucleotides outside the gene matches: 6. Germline V lookup: CDR1 GTSNPN, CDR2 SVGIG (reference sequence). The CDR3: CAWGTGTENIQYF. CDR3 DNA sequence: TGTGCCTGGGGGACCGGGACAGAAAACATTCAGTACTTC.